These 6 T cell receptor beta chains were sequenced from one sample in a study of blood T cell repertoires in COVID-19. Profiled with immunoSEQ multiplex PCR; TCRdb holds only in-frame clones, not every one. This sample has 140,000 to 150,000 clones, with about 80% found just once. The sequencing sample was made of PBMCs or T cells enriched from blood (not recorded which). The receptors shown here come from a woman in her forties or fifties who had recovered from COVID-19.

This chain connects TRBV19 to TRBJ1-6; D is unclear. The CDR3 sequence is 15 residues long. In germline, CDR1 is LNHDA, CDR2 SQIVND (reference sequence). V lost 5 bases and J 0 bases, leaving 8 bases between the germline ends. CDR3 loop: CASSVQISYNSPLHF. The CDR3 DNA reads TGTGCCAGTAGTGTACAGATCTCCTATAATTCACCCCTCCACTTT.

The chain is built from TRBV9 and TRBJ2-1; TRBD1 aligns across 12 bases. Germline V gene sequence: CDR1 SGDLS, CDR2 YYNGEE. The CDR3 runs to 15 residues. With 3 bases clipped from V and 8 bases from J, the junction kept 6 bases outside the gene matches. The CDR3 region has the DNA TGTGCCAGCAGCGCGCCGGGACAGGGGGCTCATGAGCAGTTCTTC. Encoded protein: CASSAPGQGAHEQFF.

This chain joins TRBV24-1 and TRBJ2-2; possible D gene TRBD1, 5 bases. CDR1 KGHDR and CDR2 SFDVKD come from the germline V gene. The CDR3 length is 16 residues. The V gene lost 0 bases and the J gene lost 0 bases, with 7 bases spanning the gap. The CDR3 DNA is TGTGCCACCAGTGATTTGAAGGGGTCGAACACCGGGGAGCTGTTTTTT. Translation gives CATSDLKGSNTGELFF.

This chain joins TRBV15 and TRBJ1-1; 9 positions match TRBD1. CDR3 length: 14 amino acids. The J segment lost 5 bases and the V segment lost 2 bases, leaving 3 bases of the junction unmatched. Germline assignment: CDR1 LNHNV and CDR2 YYDKDF (reference sequence). The CDR3 coding sequence is TGTGCCACCAGCAGAAGACAGGGGGGAACTGAAGCTTTCTTT. Amino acid sequence: CATSRRQGGTEAFF.

J is TRBJ1-5 and V is TRBV7-2; D is uncertain. Germline V gene lookup returns CDR1 SGHTA and CDR2 FQGNSA. V lost 2 bases, J lost 7 bases, and 12 bases lay in between. This CDR3 spans 14 amino acids. In nucleotides, the CDR3 is TGTGCCAGCAGCTTATTTGGAGGGAGCCAGCCCCAGCATTTT. Its protein product is CASSLFGGSQPQHF.

The chain uses TRBV11-2 and TRBJ1-2; 11 nucleotides agree with TRBD1. Looked up from germline, CDR1 is SGHAT and CDR2 is FQNNGV. V lost 6 bases and J lost 3; bases outside the gene matches: 15. The CDR3 runs 18 residues. The CDR3 protein is CASRPVRDRGKVDYGYTF. The CDR3 DNA follows: TGTGCCAGCAGGCCAGTTAGGGACAGGGGGAAAGTCGACTATGGCTACACCTTC.